Below, 17 T cell receptor beta chains from the same sample are listed, as sequenced in a study of T cell responses to AZD1222 COVID-19 vaccine. The repertoire was sequenced with immunoSEQ multiplex PCR; TCRdb's copy has only in-frame clones and lacks some. Of under 150,000 clones in the sample, roughly 85% were seen once. The sample consisted of peripheral blood, taken 28 days after the second dose of the MenACWY control vaccine. These receptors all come from an adult who received the MenACWY meningococcal vaccine as a control.

The rearrangement joins TRBV15 to TRBJ1-2; 7 bases line up with TRBD1. Germline CDR1 LNHNV, CDR2 YYDKDF (reference sequence). V was clipped by 3 bases and J by 4 bases; unmatched bases: 5. The CDR3 sequence is 14 residues long. The CDR3 here is CATSREQGSYGYTF. CDR3 in DNA: TGTGCCACCAGCAGGGAACAGGGGAGCTATGGCTACACCTTC.

This clone was seen once. The genes are TRBV3-1 (or the pseudogene TRBV3-2) and TRBJ2-5; TRBD1 aligns across 10 bases. The CDR3 loop spans 17 amino acids. CDR1 LGHDT and CDR2 YNNKEL come from the germline V gene (reference sequence). V trimming: 1 base; J trimming: 1 base; junction bases outside the gene matches: 6. CDR3 DNA: TGTGCCAGCAGCCAAGTATGGGGACAGGGGTTCCAAGAGACCCAGTACTTC. It yields the protein CASSQVWGQGFQETQYF.

The rearrangement uses TRBV18 and TRBJ2-3; 7 nucleotides agree with TRBD2. The V gene's germline CDR1 is KGHSH and CDR2 LQKENI. There are 16 residues in the CDR3. Trimming removed 2 bases from V and 2 bases from J; junction bases left unmatched: 7. CDR3 loop: CASSPTGGINTDTQYF. The DNA for the CDR3 is TGTGCCAGCTCACCAACCGGGGGGATAAACACAGATACGCAGTATTTT.

Only one count was recorded for this clone. The chain carries TRBV27 and TRBJ2-1; 9 bases line up with TRBD1. V was clipped by 6 bases and J by 6 bases; unmatched bases: 6. Germline CDR1 MNHEY, CDR2 SMNVEV (reference sequence). The CDR3 has 14 amino acids. CDR3 sequence: CASRVGDRANEQFF. CDR3 coding DNA: TGTGCCAGCAGAGTGGGGGACAGGGCCAATGAGCAGTTCTTC.

The chain is built from TRBV18 and TRBJ2-5; the match to TRBD2 covers 8 bases. J lost 1 base, V lost 1 base, and 5 bases had no gene match. Looked up from germline, CDR1 is KGHSH and CDR2 is LQKENI. The CDR3 is 16 residues long. CDR3 amino acids: CASSPLGSGAQETQYF. Written as DNA, the CDR3 is TGTGCCAGCTCACCACTGGGTAGCGGGGCCCAAGAGACCCAGTACTTC.

This chain links TRBV7-9 with TRBJ2-7; 9 bases are shared with TRBD1. J lost 1 base, V lost 5 bases, and 9 bases had no gene match. CDR1 is SEHNR, CDR2 FQNEAQ, per germline (reference sequence). The CDR3 runs 16 residues. The CDR3 coding sequence is TGTGCCAGCAGCCCTGGGGGGGACAGGGATTCCTACGAGCAGTACGTC. It specifies CASSPGGDRDSYEQYV.

CDR3 amino acids: CASSQAGSLYEQYF. The CDR3 DNA reads TGTGCCAGCAGTCAAGCGGGGAGCCTCTACGAGCAGTACTTC. The V and J genes are TRBV6-2 or TRBV6-3 and TRBJ2-7; 7 bases fit TRBD2. CDR1 and CDR2 (germline): MNHEY, SVGEGT. Germline trimming cut 5 bases from V and 3 bases from J; bases unmatched to any gene: 7. CDR3 size: 14 residues.

The V and J genes are TRBV15 and TRBJ1-5; no definite D call. The CDR3 consists of 16 residues. Deletions cut 5 bases from V and 3 bases from J, with 17 bases between. Germline-derived CDR1 and CDR2 are LNHNV and YYDKDF (reference sequence). Here the CDR3 reads CATSRSRGNYNQPQHF. The DNA for the CDR3 is TGTGCCACCAGCCGGAGTAGAGGGAACTACAATCAGCCCCAGCATTTT.

The chain employs TRBV12-5 and TRBJ2-3; D not certain. Germline V gene sequence: CDR1 LGHNT, CDR2 FRNRAP. This CDR3 is built from 12 residues. Trimming pared 1 base from V and 15 bases from J, leaving 14 bases between. In nucleotides, the CDR3 is TGTGCTAGTGGTTTGGACAGAGGCAAATTTTATTTT. It encodes CASGLDRGKFYF.

The chain is built from TRBV7-8 and TRBJ2-1, with a tentative D call TRBD2 (5 bases). V lost 5 bases and J lost 10, with 15 bases in between. This CDR3 contains 13 residues. Germline CDR1 SGHVS, CDR2 FQNEAQ. The CDR3 spells CASSIVDLAEQFF. CDR3 coding DNA: TGTGCCAGCAGCATCGTGGACTTAGCCGAGCAGTTCTTC.

This clone is judged medium-sized. This rearrangement joins TRBV6-2 or TRBV6-3 to TRBJ2-7; possible D gene TRBD1, 6 bases. The V end was cut by 6 bases, the J end by 2 bases, with 14 bases between. Germline CDR1 and CDR2: MNHEY and SVGEGT. The CDR3 has 14 amino acids. The CDR3 DNA is TGTGCCAGCAGCCAAGGGGACACCACCTACGAGCAGTACGTC. This sequence encodes CASSQGDTTYEQYV.

The rearrangement uses TRBV28 and TRBJ1-5; TRBD1 is a possible D gene (5 bases). The CDR3 covers 12 residues. The germline CDR1 and CDR2 sequences are MDHEN and SYDVKM. The V end lost 6 bases, the J end lost 3 bases, and 6 bases lay between the germline ends. The chain's CDR3 is CASRGTNQPQHF. CDR3 nucleotides: TGTGCCAGCAGGGGGACCAATCAGCCCCAGCATTTT.

This clone showed up just once. V is TRBV14 and J is TRBJ1-6, with 11 bases matching TRBD1. V lost 5 bases, J lost 7 bases, and 4 bases stayed unmatched. Per the germline V gene, CDR1 is SGHDN and CDR2 is FVKESK. The CDR3 contains 15 residues. The CDR3 region is CASSFRTGGNSPLHF. In DNA, the CDR3 is TGTGCCAGCAGCTTTCGGACAGGGGGCAATTCACCCCTCCACTTT. The full variable domain, with the rest looked up from reference TRBV14 and TRBJ1-6, is EAGVTQFPSHSVIEKGQTVTLRCDPISGHDNLYWYRRVMGKEIKFLLHFVKESKQDESGMPNNRFLAERTGGTYSTLKVQPAELEDSGVYFCASSFRTGGNSPLHFGNGTRLTVT.

By proportion, this clone is medium-sized. The chain carries TRBV6-4 and TRBJ2-2; TRBD1 aligns across 8 bases. Trimming cost V 6 bases and J 0 bases; bases outside gene matches: 9. Germline V gene lookup returns CDR1 MRHNA and CDR2 SNTAGT. This CDR3 region has 17 residues. CDR3 residues: CASSRAGTGSNTGELFF. The CDR3 nucleotides are TGTGCCAGCAGCAGGGCCGGGACAGGTTCGAACACCGGGGAGCTGTTTTTT.

This clone occurred once. The chain combines TRBV12-3 or TRBV12-4 with TRBJ2-7, with D unclear. This CDR3 has 13 amino acids. V gave up 2 bases and J gave up 3 bases, with 8 bases separating them. CDR3 DNA sequence: TGTGCCAGCAGTTTAAGACCGAACTACGAGCAGTACTTC. Translating gives CASSLRPNYEQYF.

The gene calls are TRBV7-9 and TRBJ2-2; D assignment may be TRBD1 or TRBD2 (5 bases each). The V and J ends lost 2 bases and 3 bases respectively, with 7 bases between them. Per the germline V gene, CDR1 is SEHNR and CDR2 is FQNEAQ (reference sequence). CDR3 length: 14 amino acids. CDR3 protein: CASSLQGDTGELFF. CDR3 bases: TGTGCCAGCAGCTTACAGGGAGACACCGGGGAGCTGTTTTTT.

The chain couples TRBV11-2 to TRBJ2-1; D unresolved. Between the trimmed V and J ends, which lost 3 bases and 5 bases, there was a span of 11 bases. The CDR3 spans 14 residues. The V gene's germline CDR1 is SGHAT and CDR2 FQNNGV. The CDR3 loop reads CASSFFGINNEQFF. CDR3 in DNA: TGTGCCAGCAGCTTTTTTGGGATCAACAATGAGCAGTTCTTC.